The clone carrying this T cell receptor (beta chain) has only a few counts. Its antigen is not known. The PCR contained 60 Vbeta and 13 Jbeta primers. Some clones are missing from TCRdb's copy, which holds only in-frame ones; the method was immunoSEQ multiplex PCR. Among about 140,000 clones listed, roughly 73% were seen once. This entry belongs to a study of cytomegalovirus exposure and HLA in healthy donors. The overall study: Counted in an early data release were 65 million to 100 million unique TCRs from HLA-typed donors. Study-level findings and limits: TCR beta chain V- and J-gene trimming was linked, in a later analysis, to a missense variant in DCLRE1C. Another analysis was done later, and it associated 16,951 TCR beta sequences with HLA alleles at 0.05 false discovery rate. Most CMV-associated TCR beta chains were later found to appear HLA-restricted.

Germline V gene data show CDR1 as SGHNT and CDR2 as YENEEA. Unmatched junction bases numbered 8, after V lost 2 bases and J lost 6 bases. The CDR3 contains 16 residues. This clonotype was sampled from a female donor in good health and CMV-seronegative. The chain joins TRBV11-3 to TRBJ2-1; 9 bases line up with TRBD1. Sequenced material: PBMCs. CDR3 loop: CASSLTGTGSLNEQFF. CDR3 sequence (DNA): TGTGCCAGCAGCTTAACCGGGACAGGGTCGCTCAATGAGCAGTTCTTC.